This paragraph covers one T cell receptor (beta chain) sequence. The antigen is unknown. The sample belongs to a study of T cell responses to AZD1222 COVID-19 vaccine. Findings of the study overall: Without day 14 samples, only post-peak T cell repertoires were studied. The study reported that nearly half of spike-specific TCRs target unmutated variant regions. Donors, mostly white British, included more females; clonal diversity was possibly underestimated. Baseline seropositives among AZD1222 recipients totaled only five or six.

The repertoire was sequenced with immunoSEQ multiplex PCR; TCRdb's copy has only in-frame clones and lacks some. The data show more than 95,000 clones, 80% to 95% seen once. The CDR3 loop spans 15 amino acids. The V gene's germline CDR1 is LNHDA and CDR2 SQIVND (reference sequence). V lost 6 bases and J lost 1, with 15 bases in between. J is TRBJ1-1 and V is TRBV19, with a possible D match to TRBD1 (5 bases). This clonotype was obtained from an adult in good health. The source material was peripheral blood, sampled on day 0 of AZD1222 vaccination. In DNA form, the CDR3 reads TGTGCCAGTAGGAAACAAGGGACGTGGAACACTGAAGCTTTCTTT. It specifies CASRKQGTWNTEAFF.